Each of the 5 T cell receptor beta chains below was sequenced from the same sample in a study of blood T cell repertoires in COVID-19. Profiled with immunoSEQ multiplex PCR; TCRdb holds only in-frame clones, not every one. Of fewer than 200,000 clones in the sample, more than 70% were seen once. The sample was PBMCs or T cells enriched from blood (not recorded which). The receptors stem from a woman between 45 and 60 years old in a cohort exposed to, infected with or recovered from COVID-19 (not recorded which).

This rearrangement joins TRBV27 to TRBJ2-1; the match to TRBD2 covers 8 bases. Trimming cost V 6 bases and J 1 base; bases outside gene matches: 8. Germline V gene sequence: CDR1 MNHEY, CDR2 SMNVEV (reference sequence). The CDR3 consists of 16 residues. The CDR3 DNA reads as TGTGCCAGCAGCCCGTTCAGCGGGAGTTCCTACAATGAGCAGTTCTTC. Translation gives CASSPFSGSSYNEQFF.

This clone has just a few counts. The chain links TRBV15 to TRBJ2-5, with 11 positions matching TRBD2. Trimming took 3 bases from V and 5 from J; bases not matched to a gene: 2. The CDR3 length is 14 residues. In germline, CDR1 is LNHNV, CDR2 YYDKDF (reference sequence). The CDR3 loop reads CATSRRTSGETQYF. The DNA for the CDR3 is TGTGCCACCAGCAGGCGGACTAGCGGGGAGACCCAGTACTTC.

The rearrangement uses TRBV9 and TRBJ2-7, with 13 bases aligning to TRBD2. The CDR3 runs 17 residues. Germline loops: CDR1 SGDLS, CDR2 YYNGEE. The ends lost 4 bases at V and 3 bases at J; junction bases unmatched: 10. The CDR3 DNA sequence: TGTGCCAGCAGCCTGAAACCCGGACTAGCGGGAGTCTACGAGCAGTACTTC. This translates into CASSLKPGLAGVYEQYF.

This clone was seen once. The chain carries TRBV28 and TRBJ2-3, with 9 bases identical to TRBD2. CDR3 length: 16 amino acids. Germline V gene lookup returns CDR1 MDHEN and CDR2 SYDVKM. V gave up 3 bases and J gave up 1 base; unmatched junction bases: 5. DNA for the CDR3: TGTGCCAGCAGTTTGGCTTTAGCGGGAGGCACAGATACGCAGTATTTT. It codes for CASSLALAGGTDTQYF. The complete variable domain, with remaining parts taken from reference TRBV28 and TRBJ2-3, reads DVKVTQSSRYLVKRTGEKVFLECVQDMDHENMFWYRQDPGLGLRLIYFSYDVKMKEKGDIPEGYSVSREKKERFSLILESASTNQTSMYLCASSLALAGGTDTQYFGPGTRLTVL.

The genes are TRBV21-1 and TRBJ1-1. TRBV21-1 is flagged as a pseudogene. The CDR3 has 15 amino acids. Here the CDR3 reads CASSKALRLNTEAFF. DNA for the CDR3: TGTGCCAGCAGCAAAGCACTGAGGCTCAACACTGAAGCTTTCTTT.